The 26 T cell receptor beta chains below come from one sample, sequenced in a study of T-cell memory formation after mild COVID-19. From the 5' RACE reads, TCRdb called clonotypes with MiXCR, one entry per CDR3 protein. The sample shows hundreds of thousands of distinct CDR3 sequences, around 19% of them seen only once. Sequencing was performed on PBMCs or a T cell subset sorted from them (not recorded which). The receptors derive from an adult woman who had mild COVID-19 (a few samples of this study predate the infection). Cell type and time point are not known.

Only a few counts were recorded for this clonotype. This sequence joins TRBV4-1 and TRBJ2-3; 12 positions match TRBD2. V shed 8 bases and J 2 bases; nucleotides not matched to a gene: 5. In germline, CDR1 is MGHRA, CDR2 YSYEKL. This CDR3 is 15 amino acids long. The CDR3 bases are TGCGCCAGCGGCTCTAGCGGGGGGGCCACAGATACGCAGTATTTT. This gives the protein CASGSSGGATDTQYF.

This clonotype was picked up a small number of times. This chain uses TRBV7-8 with TRBJ2-5, with 9 bases lining up with TRBD1. The CDR3 totals 14 residues. The ends lost 4 bases at V and 5 bases at J; junction bases unmatched: 5. Per germline, CDR1 SGHVS and CDR2 FQNEAQ. CDR3 sequence (DNA): TGTGCCAGCAGCTGGGACAGGGCAGGGGAGACCCAGTACTTC. As protein: CASSWDRAGETQYF.

The chain uses TRBV20-1 and TRBJ2-7; D remains unclear. This CDR3 spans 12 amino acids. V lost 2 bases, J lost 5 bases, and 10 bases lay in between. Germline V gene lookup returns CDR1 DFQATT and CDR2 SNEGSKA (reference sequence). CDR3 DNA sequence: TGCAGTGCTAGACCGGCCGTCGACGAGCAGTACTTC. Translated, it gives CSARPAVDEQYF.

This clonotype came up a few times. The V and J genes are TRBV6-5 and TRBJ2-3; 7 nucleotides agree with TRBD1. From germline, CDR1 is MNHEY and CDR2 SVGAGI. With 6 bases clipped from V and 4 bases from J, the junction kept 7 bases outside the gene matches. The CDR3 runs 14 residues. The CDR3 reads CASSQRQGSDTQYF. The CDR3 nucleotides read TGTGCCAGCAGCCAGCGACAGGGATCAGATACGCAGTATTTT.

J is TRBJ2-1 and V is TRBV5-1, with D tentatively TRBD1 (7 bases). Germline V gene lookup returns CDR1 SGHRS and CDR2 YFSETQ. The CDR3 length is 15 residues. V lost 4 bases and J lost 6, with 17 bases in between. The CDR3 DNA is TGCGCCAGCAGCAGCGGGTTGACAGGGTCCAATGAGCAGTTCTTC. This gives the protein CASSSGLTGSNEQFF.

V and J are TRBV7-9 and TRBJ2-7; the match to TRBD2 covers 10 bases. V lost 5 bases to trimming and J lost 4 bases; unmatched junction nucleotides: 11. CDR3 size: 16 residues. CDR1 and CDR2 (germline): SEHNR, FQNEAQ (reference sequence). The CDR3 DNA sequence: TGTGCCAGCAGCCCTGAGGGACTAGCGCCTTGGTACGAGCAGTACTTC. It yields the protein CASSPEGLAPWYEQYF.

This clonotype appeared a few times. This chain joins TRBV30 and TRBJ2-1; 9 nucleotides align to TRBD2. This CDR3 comprises 17 residues. The ends lost 6 bases at V and 2 bases at J; junction bases unmatched: 14. Per the germline V gene, CDR1 is GTSNPN and CDR2 is SVGIG (reference sequence). CDR3 amino acids: CACKLEARGGPYNEQFF. The CDR3 DNA reads TGTGCCTGCAAACTCGAAGCGCGGGGGGGCCCCTACAATGAGCAGTTCTTC.

This clonotype was seen more than once but under ten times. The V call is TRBV5-1, the J call TRBJ2-2; unclear D gene. The CDR3 sequence is 14 residues long. The V gene lost 3 bases and the J gene lost 4 bases, with 10 bases spanning the gap. The germline V gene has CDR1 SGHRS and CDR2 YFSETQ. CDR3 protein: CASSSVTTTGELFF. CDR3 DNA: TGCGCCAGCAGCTCGGTCACGACCACCGGGGAGCTGTTTTTT.

The chain uses TRBV6-5 and TRBJ1-3, with D hard to call. V lost 5 bases to trimming and J lost 3 bases, with 20 bases between them. Germline values: CDR1 MNHEY, CDR2 SVGAGI. This CDR3 spans 17 amino acids. CDR3 sequence: CASSPLGGPRRGNTIYF. The CDR3 bases are TGTGCCAGCAGTCCTCTGGGAGGTCCGAGGCGTGGAAACACCATATATTTT.

A few counts support this clonotype. The V gene is TRBV7-2, the J gene TRBJ2-7; D gene unclear. Germline V gene sequence: CDR1 SGHTA, CDR2 FQGNSA. V lost 1 base, J lost 7 bases, and 11 bases lay in between. The CDR3 sequence is 13 residues long. Written as DNA, the CDR3 is TGTGCCAGCAGCTTAGGGACGTTCGGGGAGCAGTACTTC. Translating it yields CASSLGTFGEQYF. The full variable domain, in which reference TRBV7-2 and TRBJ2-7 provide the parts outside the CDR3, is GAGVSQSPSNKVTEKGKDVELRCDPISGHTALYWYRQSLGQGLEFLIYFQGNSAPDKSGLPSDRFSAERTGGSVSTLTIQRTQQEDSAVYLCASSLGTFGEQYFGPGTRLTVT.

Comment on this clonotype: A clone one base away is much larger, so this may be a read error. The J gene is TRBJ2-5, the V gene TRBV7-7, with D uncertain. Germline CDR1 reads SSHAT; CDR2 reads FNYEAQ (reference sequence). This CDR3 comprises 12 residues. The CDR3 region is CASRWAMETQYF. In DNA, the CDR3 is TGTGCTAGCCGGTGGGCGATGGAGACCCAGTACTTC. Drawing the rest from reference TRBV7-7 and TRBJ2-5, the complete variable domain is GAGVSQSPRYKVTKRGQDVTLRCDPISSHATLYWYQQALGQGPEFLTYFNYEAQPDKSGLPSDRFSAERPEGSISTLTIQRTEQRDSAMYRCASRWAMETQYFGPGTRLLVL.

This clonotype was counted between two and nine times. The chain has TRBV25-1 and TRBJ2-7, with D possibly being TRBD1 (5 bases). Germline-derived CDR1 and CDR2 are MGHDK and SYGVNS. Trimming took off 4 bases at V and 3 bases at J, with 25 bases between the two ends. The CDR3 extends over 18 amino acids. CDR3 coding DNA: TGTGCCAGCAGTGGAAAACAGGCCCTATCCGCCGCCAACTACGAGCAGTACTTC. Amino acid sequence: CASSGKQALSAANYEQYF.

This clonotype turned up a few times. V usage is TRBV18 and J usage is TRBJ1-1; 8 bases agree with TRBD1. CDR1 is KGHSH and CDR2 is LQKENI in the germline V gene. The junction had 13 bases not matched to a gene; V was cut back by 3 bases and J by 4 bases. The CDR3 contains 17 residues. CDR3 sequence: CASSPNLSGTGGTEAFF. The CDR3 nucleotides are TGTGCCAGCTCACCGAACCTGAGTGGGACAGGTGGCACTGAAGCTTTCTTT.

This rearrangement joins TRBV7-9 to TRBJ1-2; D might be TRBD1 (5 bases). V gave up 4 bases and J gave up 10 bases, with 22 bases separating them. This CDR3 contains 15 residues. Looked up from germline, CDR1 is SEHNR and CDR2 is FQNEAQ (reference sequence). The chain's CDR3 is CASSSTGGVGDPYTF. The CDR3 bases are TGTGCCAGCAGCTCTACAGGCGGGGTAGGGGACCCCTACACCTTC.

The chain recombines TRBV7-9 with TRBJ2-1, with 9 bases that match TRBD2. The CDR3 extends over 18 amino acids. V shed 3 bases and J 0 bases; nucleotides not matched to a gene: 9. Germline V CDR1 and CDR2: SEHNR, FQNEAQ (reference sequence). This chain's CDR3 is CASSLAPAGGSSYNEQFF. CDR3 DNA: TGTGCCAGCAGCTTGGCTCCGGCGGGAGGGAGCTCCTACAATGAGCAGTTCTTC.

This clonotype was detected ten times or more. The chain is built from TRBV12-3 or TRBV12-4 and TRBJ2-7; unclear D gene. V lost 3 bases and J lost 4, with 7 bases in between. This CDR3 has 12 residues. For the CDR3, the DNA is TGTGCCAGCAGTTTTTCCGAGTACGAGCAGTACTTC. It yields the protein CASSFSEYEQYF.

The chain couples TRBV14 to TRBJ1-1; 8 nucleotides agree with TRBD1. Germline CDR1 and CDR2: SGHDN and FVKESK. CDR3 size: 14 residues. J lost 5 bases, V lost 6 bases, and 8 bases had no gene match. For the CDR3, the DNA is TGTGCCAGCAGTCTTGGACAGGGAATAACTGAAGCTTTCTTT. This gives the protein CASSLGQGITEAFF.

The rearrangement joins TRBV11-2 to TRBJ2-5, with 7 bases identical to TRBD2. The CDR3 loop spans 15 amino acids. Germline values: CDR1 SGHAT, CDR2 FQNNGV. J gave up 5 bases and V 4 bases, and 10 bases lay outside the gene matches. Here the CDR3 reads CASSWGEGHLETQYF. In nucleotides, the CDR3 is TGTGCCAGCAGCTGGGGGGAGGGGCATCTGGAGACCCAGTACTTC.

In this sample, this clonotype turned up a few times. The chain is built from TRBV25-1 and TRBJ2-2; no reliable D call. V lost 2 bases and J lost 5, with 3 bases in between. Germline loops: CDR1 MGHDK, CDR2 SYGVNS. The CDR3 runs 12 residues. CDR3 sequence reads: CASSEETGELFF. The DNA of the CDR3 is TGTGCCAGCAGTGAAGAGACCGGGGAGCTGTTTTTT. The complete variable domain, with remaining parts taken from reference TRBV25-1 and TRBJ2-2, reads EADIYQTPRYLVIGTGKKITLECSQTMGHDKMYWYQQDPGMELHLIHYSYGVNSTEKGDLSSESTVSRIRTEHFPLTLESARPSHTSQYLCASSEETGELFFGEGSRLTVL.

This clonotype occurred a few times. The chain joins TRBV7-6 to TRBJ2-7, with 7 bases that match TRBD1. Germline assignment: CDR1 SGHVS and CDR2 FNYEAQ. The length of the CDR3 is 15 residues. V shed 5 bases, J shed 0 bases, and the junction held 7 bases outside the gene matches. The CDR3 sequence is CASSADRISSYEQYF. The DNA of the CDR3 is TGTGCCAGCAGCGCGGACAGGATAAGCTCCTACGAGCAGTACTTC.

This clonotype showed up just a few times. The rearrangement links TRBV18 to TRBJ2-1; D ambiguous. The CDR3 length is 14 residues. V lost 2 bases and J lost 10, with 15 bases in between. Germline CDR1 is KGHSH and CDR2 is LQKENI. The CDR3 region has the DNA TGTGCCAGCTCACCAAATTACCGGTCTGGCGAGCAGTTCTTC. It specifies CASSPNYRSGEQFF.

This clonotype was counted between two and nine times. The CDR3 coding sequence is TGTGCCAGCAGCCCCCCCATGGGTTATGGCTACACCTTC. This encodes CASSPPMGYGYTF. The chain recombines TRBV4-2 with TRBJ1-2, with D uncertain. Germline-derived CDR1 and CDR2 are LGHNA and YNFKEQ. Deletions cut 4 bases from V and 5 bases from J, with 11 bases between. The CDR3 length is 13 residues.

This clonotype came up a few times. This sequence joins TRBV14 and TRBJ2-3, with a possible D match to TRBD2 (6 bases). The CDR3 is 17 amino acids. The ends were cut back, 1 base at V and 0 bases at J, with 14 bases in the middle. Looked up from germline, CDR1 is SGHDN and CDR2 is FVKESK. Written as DNA, the CDR3 is TGTGCCAGCAGCCAAGTAAGCGGGTACTCTAGCACAGATACGCAGTATTTT. This codes for CASSQVSGYSSTDTQYF.

This clonotype was found many times. The chain combines TRBV7-9 with TRBJ2-2; D may be TRBD2 (5 bases). The CDR3 extends over 16 amino acids. V dropped 5 bases and J dropped 3 bases, with 16 bases sitting between them. CDR1 is SEHNR, CDR2 FQNEAQ, per germline (reference sequence). CDR3 sequence: CASSPMRGWDTGELFF. The CDR3 nucleotides are TGTGCCAGCAGCCCCATGAGAGGGTGGGACACCGGGGAGCTGTTTTTT.

DNA for the CDR3: TGTGCCAGTATCGGTGGGGGAAATGGGGACACTGAAGCTTTCTTT. Its translation: CASIGGGNGDTEAFF. V gene TRBV19 combines with J gene TRBJ1-1; perhaps TRBD1 as D (5 bases). This CDR3 spans 15 amino acids. Per the germline V gene, CDR1 is LNHDA and CDR2 is SQIVND (reference sequence). The germline V and J ends were trimmed by 7 bases and 3 bases, with 18 bases remaining between them.

This chain uses TRBV7-6 with TRBJ1-4, with D hard to call. The CDR3 contains 14 residues. V lost 2 bases and J 2 bases, leaving 6 bases between the germline ends. Per the germline V gene, CDR1 is SGHVS and CDR2 is FNYEAQ. CDR3 sequence (DNA): TGTGCCAGCAGCTTAAGTCATACTAATGAAAAACTGTTTTTT. Translating gives CASSLSHTNEKLFF. Full variable domain (outside the CDR3, taken from reference TRBV7-6 and TRBJ1-4): GAGVSQSPRYKVTKRGQDVALRCDPISGHVSLYWYRQALGQGPEFLTYFNYEAQQDKSGLPNDRFSAERPEGSISTLTIQRTEQRDSAMYRCASSLSHTNEKLFFGSGTQLSVL.